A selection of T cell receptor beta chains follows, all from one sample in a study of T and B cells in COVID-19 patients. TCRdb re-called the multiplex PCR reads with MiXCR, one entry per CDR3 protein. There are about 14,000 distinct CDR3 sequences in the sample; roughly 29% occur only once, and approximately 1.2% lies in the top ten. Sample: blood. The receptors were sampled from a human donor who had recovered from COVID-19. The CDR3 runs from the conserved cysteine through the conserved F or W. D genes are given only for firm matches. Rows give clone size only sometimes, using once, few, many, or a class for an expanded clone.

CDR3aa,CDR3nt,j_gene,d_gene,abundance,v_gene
CASSTTRQGTLFF,TGTGCCAGTAGTACCACTCGACAGGGGACTCTGTTCTTC,TRBJ2-1,TRBD1,few,TRBV19
CATSVANTGELFF,TGTGCCACCAGTGTCGCGAACACCGGGGAGCTGTTTTTT,TRBJ2-2,-,-,TRBV24-1
CASSPPGQPYEQYF,TGTGCCAGCAGTCCTCCGGGACAGCCCTACGAGCAGTACTTC,TRBJ2-7,TRBD1,-,TRBV6-5
CASSIGLNEQYF,TGTGCCAGTAGTATCGGTCTGAACGAGCAGTACTTC,TRBJ2-7,-,many,TRBV19
CASSQEFRGASETQYF,TGCGCCAGCAGCCAAGAATTTAGGGGGGCCTCGGAGACCCAGTACTTC,TRBJ2-5,-,-,TRBV4-1
CASSFSQVQSGANVLTF,TGTGCCAGCAGTTTTTCCCAAGTCCAGTCTGGGGCCAACGTCCTGACTTTC,TRBJ2-6,-,few,TRBV12-3/TRBV12-4
CASSASGQGNTGELFF,TGTGCCAGCAGTGCTTCGGGGCAGGGCAACACCGGGGAGCTGTTTTTT,TRBJ2-2,-,medium-sized,TRBV6-4
CASSEVSGSSYNEQFF,TGTGCCAGCAGTGAAGTTAGCGGGAGCTCCTACAATGAGCAGTTCTTC,TRBJ2-1,TRBD2,-,TRBV6-1
CASSDSGNTEAFF,TGTGCCAGCAGTGACTCGGGGAACACTGAAGCTTTCTTT,TRBJ1-1,-,few,TRBV6-4
CASSLSRLAGLTDTQYF,TGTGCCAGCAGCCTATCCCGACTAGCGGGGTTGACAGATACGCAGTATTTT,TRBJ2-3,TRBD2,medium-sized,TRBV5-5
CASSFDRVNTEAFF,TGTGCCAGCAGTTTCGACAGGGTGAACACTGAAGCTTTCTTT,TRBJ1-1,TRBD1,few,TRBV12-3/TRBV12-4
CASNNHGYGYTF,TGTGCCAGTAATAACCATGGCTATGGCTACACCTTC,TRBJ1-2,-,many,TRBV19
CASSFGATGAEQYF,TGTGCCAGTAGTTTCGGCGCCACAGGGGCCGAGCAGTACTTC,TRBJ2-7,TRBD1,medium-sized,TRBV19
CASSYRSNYGYTF,TGTGCCAGCAGTTACAGGTCTAACTATGGCTACACCTTC,TRBJ1-2,-,-,TRBV12-3/TRBV12-4
CASSIEALWDAANYGYTF,TGTGCCAGTAGTATAGAGGCCCTCTGGGATGCTGCTAACTATGGCTACACCTTC,TRBJ1-2,-,few,TRBV19
CATIGGQGTGELFF,TGTGCCACCATTGGGGGGCAAGGCACCGGGGAGCTGTTTTTT,TRBJ2-2,-,few,TRBV27
CSAKFRGGVQETQYF,TGCAGTGCCAAGTTTCGGGGGGGAGTCCAAGAGACCCAGTACTTC,TRBJ2-5,TRBD2,few,TRBV20-1
CASSIGRRGETQYF,TGTGCCAGTAGTATTGGTCGGCGGGGGGAGACCCAGTACTTC,TRBJ2-5,TRBD2,medium-sized,TRBV19
CASSPTDRGDTGELFF,TGTGCCAGCAGTCCGACGGACAGGGGCGACACCGGGGAGCTGTTTTTT,TRBJ2-2,TRBD1,-,TRBV27
CASRSVTYQPQHF,TGTGCCAGCAGGTCCGTGACATATCAGCCCCAGCATTTT,TRBJ1-5,-,-,TRBV6-5
CASSLQPDFYGYTF,TGTGCCAGCAGTTTACAACCGGACTTCTATGGCTACACCTTC,TRBJ1-2,-,-,TRBV12-3/TRBV12-4
CASSASGGIGEQFF,TGTGCCAGCAGTGCAAGCGGGGGGATAGGTGAGCAGTTCTTC,TRBJ2-1,TRBD2,few,TRBV6-2/TRBV6-3
CASSHGPTYEQYF,TGTGCCAGCAGCCACGGACCGACCTACGAGCAGTACTTC,TRBJ2-7,-,-,TRBV7-9
CASSPRVGLLNEQYF,TGTGCCAGCTCACCAAGGGTAGGCTTACTAAACGAGCAGTACTTC,TRBJ2-7,-,-,TRBV18
CSARGGAYEQYF,TGCAGTGCTAGAGGGGGGGCCTACGAGCAGTACTTC,TRBJ2-7,-,few,TRBV20-1
CASSLSIGRSNEQFF,TGTGCCAGCAGTTTATCGATTGGCCGTAGCAATGAGCAGTTCTTC,TRBJ2-1,-,few,TRBV27
CATRTSGGAQRAEQYF,TGTGCCACCAGGACTAGCGGGGGGGCCCAACGAGCGGAGCAGTACTTC,TRBJ2-7,TRBD2,-,TRBV11-3
CASSPGEQYF,TGTGCCAGCTCACCGGGCGAGCAGTACTTC,TRBJ2-7,-,once,TRBV6-6
CSHRGLATQYF,TGCAGCCACCGGGGCCTTGCTACGCAGTATTTT,TRBJ2-3,-,medium-sized,TRBV29-1
CASSLTLSGANVLTF,TGTGCCAGCAGCCTGACACTCTCTGGGGCCAACGTCCTGACTTTC,TRBJ2-6,-,few,TRBV28
CASSRTVGELFF,TGTGCCAGCAGCCGGACAGTCGGGGAGCTGTTTTTT,TRBJ2-2,-,medium-sized,TRBV13
CASSISGPPYNEQFF,TGTGCCAGTAGTATAAGCGGACCCCCCTACAATGAGCAGTTCTTC,TRBJ2-1,-,medium-sized,TRBV19
CASSDRTGSAGELFF,TGTGCCAGCAGTGACCGGACAGGGTCGGCCGGGGAGCTGTTTTTT,TRBJ2-2,TRBD1,few,TRBV6-5
CARPGVNSPLHF,TGTGCCAGACCCGGGGTAAATTCACCCCTCCACTTT,TRBJ1-6,-,few,TRBV5-6
CASSSQGLNTEAFF,TGTGCCAGCAGTTCACAGGGCCTGAACACTGAAGCTTTCTTT,TRBJ1-1,-,-,TRBV27
CASSAGSYEQYF,TGTGCCAGTAGTGCTGGAAGTTACGAGCAGTACTTC,TRBJ2-7,-,medium-sized,TRBV19
CASSQEVKAGVGGYTF,TGTGCCAGCAGCCAAGAAGTTAAGGCAGGGGTAGGTGGCTACACCTTC,TRBJ1-2,-,-,TRBV14
CAWTGTDKGKLFF,TGTGCCTGGACAGGGACAGACAAGGGAAAACTGTTTTTT,TRBJ1-4,TRBD1,medium-sized,TRBV30
CASSPDRGRGSYEQYF,TGTGCCAGTAGTCCCGACAGGGGGCGCGGGTCCTACGAGCAGTACTTC,TRBJ2-7,TRBD1,medium-sized,TRBV19
CASSYSALGSYEQYF,TGTGCCAGCAGTTACTCGGCTCTGGGGAGCTACGAGCAGTACTTC,TRBJ2-7,-,medium-sized,TRBV6-5
CASSLRRGLGGELFF,TGTGCCAGCAGCTTGAGACGGGGATTAGGCGGGGAGCTGTTTTTT,TRBJ2-2,-,medium-sized,TRBV5-4
CASSPVGAREQYF,TGTGCCAGCTCACCCGTGGGAGCAAGGGAGCAGTACTTC,TRBJ2-7,-,few,TRBV18
CSAQAGGTNTGELFF,TGCAGTGCTCAAGCGGGGGGAACGAACACCGGGGAGCTGTTTTTT,TRBJ2-2,TRBD2,-,TRBV20-1
CASSYSAKFDRDVNTEAFF,TGTGCCAGCAGTTACTCGGCTAAGTTCGACAGGGACGTGAACACTGAAGCTTTCTTT,TRBJ1-1,TRBD1,few,TRBV6-2/TRBV6-3
CASSPSAGGANQPQHF,TGTGCCAGCTCACCATCGGCAGGGGGCGCGAATCAGCCCCAGCATTTT,TRBJ1-5,TRBD1,-,TRBV18
CASSPGTGVYEQYF,TGTGCCAGCTCACCAGGGACAGGGGTTTACGAGCAGTACTTC,TRBJ2-7,TRBD1,-,TRBV18
CASSQGSTWQQKETQYF,TGTGCCAGCAGCCAAGGATCAACGTGGCAGCAGAAAGAGACCCAGTACTTC,TRBJ2-5,-,few,TRBV4-3
CASSRDRLTSGNEKLFF,TGTGCCAGCTCCAGGGACAGGCTAACATCGGGTAATGAAAAACTGTTTTTT,TRBJ1-4,TRBD1,-,TRBV18
CAIRPAINTDTQYF,TGTGCCATCAGGCCGGCCATAAACACAGATACGCAGTATTTT,TRBJ2-3,-,-,TRBV10-3
CASSLDSLAGVWNEQFF,TGTGCCAGCAGCTTGGACAGCCTAGCGGGAGTCTGGAATGAGCAGTTCTTC,TRBJ2-1,TRBD2,-,TRBV5-6
CASSYQDFYHGYTF,TGTGCCAGCAGTTATCAGGACTTCTATCATGGCTACACCTTC,TRBJ1-2,-,few,TRBV6-2/TRBV6-3
CASSPHEWGGYTF,TGTGCCAGCAGTCCCCACGAGTGGGGTGGCTACACCTTC,TRBJ1-2,-,few,TRBV12-3/TRBV12-4
CASSFWKPGNTIYF,TGTGCCAGCAGCTTTTGGAAACCTGGAAACACCATATATTTT,TRBJ1-3,-,-,TRBV5-5
CATSDSRNYGYTF,TGTGCCACCAGTGATTCCCGGAACTATGGCTACACCTTC,TRBJ1-2,-,few,TRBV24-1
CAWSSRGNRPQHF,TGTGCCTGGAGTAGCCGAGGCAATCGGCCCCAGCATTTT,TRBJ1-5,-,-,TRBV30
CASSILRGEETQYF,TGTGCCAGTAGTATTCTCAGGGGTGAAGAGACCCAGTACTTC,TRBJ2-5,-,few,TRBV19
CASSPPGEGGELFF,TGTGCCAGCAGTCCTCCAGGGGAAGGCGGGGAGCTGTTTTTT,TRBJ2-2,-,medium-sized,TRBV27
CSSTVAQGSGANVLTF,TGTTCCAGCACCGTCGCCCAGGGGTCTGGGGCCAACGTCCTGACTTTC,TRBJ2-6,-,-,TRBV6-5
CAWSQGSPLHF,TGTGCCTGGAGTCAGGGTTCACCCCTCCACTTT,TRBJ1-6,-,few,TRBV30
CAWSPGATEAFF,TGTGCCTGGAGTCCGGGGGCCACTGAAGCTTTCTTT,TRBJ1-1,-,few,TRBV30